The 9 T cell receptor beta chains given below trace back to one sample, sequenced in a study of regulatory T cells in long-lasting Graves disease. Building the TCR beta libraries relied on iRepertoire HTBI primers, and CDR3 regions underwent Arm-PCR. Each CDR3 protein is one row after TCRdb ran MiXCR on the multiplex PCR reads. The data show hundreds of thousands of distinct CDR3 sequences, with approximately 22% seen just once and around 15% held by the top ten. Described time point: persistent/refractory GD, antithyroid drugs over 5 years with positive TRAb. The TCR library was made from RNA that had been extracted from PBMCs in TRIzol. Here the sequenced sample was peripheral blood mononuclear cells (PBMCs), taken when the disease was refractory, from a patient treated with antithyroid drugs. These receptors were taken from a female donor with Graves disease.

This clonotype was recorded at least ten times. The gene calls are TRBV11-1 and TRBJ2-5, with unresolved D. This CDR3 comprises 13 residues. With 4 bases removed from V and 5 bases from J, the gap between germline ends came to 11 bases. The germline gives CDR1 SGHAT, CDR2 FQDESV (reference sequence). CDR3: CASSSNPPETQYF. CDR3 DNA: TGTGCCAGCAGCTCGAACCCCCCTGAGACCCAGTACTTC.

Regarding this clonotype: One end of the junction fails to match germline, which may point to a read error. The chain recombines TRBV28 with TRBJ2-5, with D tentatively TRBD1 (5 bases). This CDR3 comprises 12 residues. The V gene's germline CDR1 is MDHEN and CDR2 SYDVKM. The CDR3 DNA follows: TGTGCCAGCAGCTGGGGCGGAGAGACCCAGCACTTC. It specifies CASSWGGETQHF.

Here the CDR3 DNA reads TGTGCCAGCAGCCAATCCCTGGGACAGGTCGGTTACGAGCAGTACTTC. It codes for CASSQSLGQVGYEQYF. The J gene is TRBJ2-7, the V gene TRBV3-1, with 8 nucleotides matching TRBD1. This CDR3 contains 16 residues. Looked up from germline, CDR1 is LGHDT and CDR2 is YNNKEL (reference sequence). V lost 2 bases and J lost 4; bases outside the gene matches: 10.

In its sample, this clonotype was seen many times. The chain has TRBV7-3 and TRBJ2-7, with TRBD1 as a possible D gene (5 bases). Trimming shortened V by 2 bases and J by 0 bases, and 11 bases separated the two germline ends. CDR1 is SGHTA and CDR2 is FQGTGA in the germline V gene. The CDR3 extends over 15 amino acids. In DNA form, the CDR3 reads TGTGCCAGCAGCTTACAGGGAAGCCTCTCCTACGAGCAGTACTTC. It specifies CASSLQGSLSYEQYF. The complete variable domain, with remaining parts taken from reference TRBV7-3 and TRBJ2-7, reads GAGVSQTPSNKVTEKGKYVELRCDPISGHTALYWYRQSLGQGPEFLIYFQGTGAADDSGLPNDRFFAVRPEGSVSTLKIQRTERGDSAVYLCASSLQGSLSYEQYFGPGTRLTVT.

This clonotype showed up many times. V usage is TRBV7-2 and J usage is TRBJ2-2, with D unresolved. The length of the CDR3 is 16 residues. V lost 7 bases and J lost 0, with 15 bases in between. Germline assignment: CDR1 SGHTA and CDR2 FQGNSA. DNA for the CDR3: TGTGCCAGCATCATAAGGGAACAGTCGAACACCGGGGAGCTGTTTTTT. It encodes CASIIREQSNTGELFF.

In its sample, this clonotype was seen a few times. The V call is TRBV7-2, the J call TRBJ2-2; D is unresolved. This CDR3 is 14 amino acids long. V was cut by 1 base and J by 2 bases, with 5 bases left in between. The V gene's germline CDR1 is SGHTA and CDR2 FQGNSA. The CDR3 DNA follows: TGTGCCAGCAGCTTAGTTCTCAACACCGGGGAGCTGTTTTTT. The encoded protein is CASSLVLNTGELFF.

As for this clonotype: This sequence may be a read error, since a much larger clone differs from it by one base. The conserved phenylalanine or tryptophan is not found at the CDR3 terminus, so this likely reflects a read error. The V gene is TRBV6-1, the J gene TRBJ2-7; weak D call: TRBD1 (5 bases). The germline CDR1 and CDR2 sequences are MNHNS and SASEGT. Trimming took off 8 bases at V and 3 bases at J, with 8 bases between the two ends. The CDR3 length is 11 residues. The CDR3 here is CASQGSYEQYS. CDR3 in DNA: TGTGCCAGCCAGGGTAGCTACGAGCAGTACTCC.

This clonotype was detected many times. This sequence joins TRBV6-1 and TRBJ2-5; 13 bases line up with TRBD2. The CDR3 is made up of 14 amino acids. V was pared by 8 bases and J by 1 base, with 1 base of the junction left unmatched. Per the germline V gene, CDR1 is MNHNS and CDR2 is SASEGT. CDR3: CASGTSGIQETQYF. The CDR3 DNA is TGTGCCAGCGGGACTAGCGGGATCCAAGAGACCCAGTACTTC.

For this clonotype: A read error may be the cause here, since a much bigger clone is one base away. The V and J genes are TRBV2 and TRBJ2-1, with TRBD2 as a possible D gene (5 bases). CDR1 and CDR2 (germline): SNHLY, FYNNEI. This CDR3 spans 13 amino acids. The CDR3 nucleotides read TGTACCAGCAGTCGGGGAGACTACAATGAGCAGTTCTTC. As protein: CTSSRGDYNEQFF.